These 23 T cell receptor beta chains share one sample of origin, sequenced in a study of radiation and T cells in renal cell carcinoma. The data were produced by immunoSEQ multiplex PCR, yet TCRdb's version contains in-frame clones alone and is incomplete. The sample yields roughly 90,000 clones, around four fifths seen once. Time point denoted: blood 4 weeks post-SBRT, at nephrectomy. The treatment: 15 Gy SBRT to primary tumor, nephrectomy 4 weeks later. Sequenced material: blood, taken from a patient whose treatment included radiotherapy and nephrectomy. The source of these receptors is a middle-aged man with renal cell carcinoma.

The rearrangement joins TRBV7-9 to TRBJ2-7, with D perhaps TRBD1 (5 bases). This CDR3 region has 13 residues. The germline CDR1 and CDR2 sequences are SEHNR and FQNEAQ (reference sequence). Trimming left V 7 bases short and J 6 bases short, with 16 bases between. CDR3 region: CASTLTVGAEQYF. Written as DNA, the CDR3 is TGTGCCAGCACCCTGACCGTTGGGGCCGAGCAGTACTTC.

Only a few counts were recorded for this clone. The chain recombines TRBV28 with TRBJ1-5; a possible D gene is TRBD1 (6 bases). This CDR3 comprises 15 residues. Germline V gene data show CDR1 as MDHEN and CDR2 as SYDVKM. Trimming stripped 3 bases from V and 2 bases from J, with 11 bases between. The CDR3 DNA follows: TGTGCCAGCAGTTTGTCTTCAGGGGGCAATCAGCCCCAGCATTTT. This encodes CASSLSSGGNQPQHF. Combining the CDR3 with reference TRBV28 and TRBJ1-5 gives the whole variable domain DVKVTQSSRYLVKRTGEKVFLECVQDMDHENMFWYRQDPGLGLRLIYFSYDVKMKEKGDIPEGYSVSREKKERFSLILESASTNQTSMYLCASSLSSGGNQPQHFGDGTRLSIL.

The chain is built from TRBV19 and TRBJ2-7; 9 nucleotides line up with TRBD1. Germline assignment: CDR1 LNHDA and CDR2 SQIVND (reference sequence). The CDR3 has 15 amino acids. The V gene end was trimmed by 6 bases and the J gene end by 6 bases; junction bases not matched to a gene: 12. CDR3 residues: CASSIRQGDFGEQYF. In nucleotides, the CDR3 is TGTGCCAGTAGCATCAGACAGGGGGATTTTGGCGAGCAGTACTTC.

This chain connects TRBV20-1 to TRBJ2-1; D call uncertain. V was trimmed by 7 bases and J by 2 bases, leaving 6 bases between them. Germline V gives CDR1 DFQATT, CDR2 SNEGSKA (reference sequence). The CDR3 has 11 residues. CDR3 amino acids: CSGAAYNEQFF. The CDR3 DNA reads as TGCAGTGGGGCAGCCTACAATGAGCAGTTCTTC.

The chain recombines TRBV27 with TRBJ1-2; D is perhaps TRBD1 (6 bases). CDR1 is MNHEY, CDR2 SMNVEV, per germline (reference sequence). This CDR3 is 13 amino acids long. The V and J ends lost 3 bases and 7 bases respectively, with 12 bases between them. The CDR3 loop reads CASSFQGNGGYTF. The CDR3 DNA reads TGTGCCAGCAGTTTTCAGGGGAATGGTGGCTACACCTTC.

The V gene is TRBV6-5, the J gene TRBJ1-5; TRBD1 might be the D (5 bases). The CDR3 spans 14 residues. The germline CDR1 and CDR2 sequences are MNHEY and SVGAGI. Trimming took 2 bases from V and 4 from J, leaving 9 bases between them. CDR3: CASSYLAGNQPQHF. The CDR3 coding sequence is TGTGCCAGCAGTTACCTGGCAGGGAATCAGCCCCAGCATTTT.

The chain recombines TRBV14 with TRBJ2-5, with D perhaps TRBD1 (6 bases). CDR1 and CDR2 from the germline V gene are SGHDN and FVKESK. Trimming took off 4 bases at V and 1 base at J, with 13 bases between the two ends. This CDR3 is 15 amino acids long. In DNA, the CDR3 is TGTGCCAGCAGCCTAGGACAGACTCCCCAAGAGACCCAGTACTTC. This translates into CASSLGQTPQETQYF. The full variable domain, with the rest looked up from reference TRBV14 and TRBJ2-5, is EAGVTQFPSHSVIEKGQTVTLRCDPISGHDNLYWYRRVMGKEIKFLLHFVKESKQDESGMPNNRFLAERTGGTYSTLKVQPAELEDSGVYFCASSLGQTPQETQYFGPGTRLLVL.

The V and J genes are TRBV6-5 and TRBJ2-2; 8 nucleotides line up with TRBD1. Germline V gene data show CDR1 as MNHEY and CDR2 as SVGAGI. Germline trimming cut 6 bases from V and 7 bases from J; bases unmatched to any gene: 7. The CDR3 has 14 residues. This chain's CDR3 is CASSRDRLGGELFF. CDR3 coding DNA: TGTGCCAGCAGCAGGGACAGGCTTGGCGGGGAGCTGTTTTTT.

The chain employs TRBV6-5 and TRBJ2-1; 12 nucleotides align to TRBD2. The germline V gene encodes CDR1 MNHEY and CDR2 SVGAGI. The CDR3 runs to 15 residues. V was pared by 0 bases and J by 8 bases, with 2 bases of the junction left unmatched. CDR3 region: CASSYSLAGGHEQFF. The CDR3 nucleotides read TGTGCCAGCAGTTACTCACTAGCGGGAGGCCATGAGCAGTTCTTC.

This clone turned up a few times. V gene TRBV28 combines with J gene TRBJ1-1; D is ambiguous. V lost 2 bases to trimming and J lost 1 base, with 2 bases between them. Germline CDR1 is MDHEN and CDR2 is SYDVKM. The CDR3 totals 12 residues. CDR3: CASSLPNTEAFF. The CDR3 DNA reads as TGTGCCAGCAGTTTACCGAACACTGAAGCTTTCTTT.

There are a few counts of this clone. This chain joins TRBV15 and TRBJ1-1; maybe TRBD1 (5 bases). Per the germline V gene, CDR1 is LNHNV and CDR2 is YYDKDF (reference sequence). The CDR3 contains 15 residues. CDR3 protein: CATHAGTRMNTEAFF. CDR3 nucleotide sequence: TGTGCGACGCATGCAGGGACGAGGATGAACACTGAAGCTTTCTTT.

This CDR3 reads CASSVSGGQETQYF. CDR3 coding DNA: TGTGCCAGCAGCGTTAGCGGGGGGCAAGAGACCCAGTACTTC. The V gene is TRBV9, the J gene TRBJ2-5; 10 nucleotides align to TRBD2. The CDR3 consists of 14 residues. V lost 2 bases, J lost 2 bases, and 0 bases stayed unmatched. Germline V lookup: CDR1 SGDLS, CDR2 YYNGEE.

The genes are TRBV9 and TRBJ2-7; the match to TRBD1 covers 9 bases. This CDR3 has 14 amino acids. Germline CDR1 reads SGDLS; CDR2 reads YYNGEE. V was pared by 4 bases and J by 2 bases, with 4 bases of the junction left unmatched. The CDR3 loop reads CASSPGQGAYEQYF. The CDR3 DNA follows: TGTGCCAGCAGCCCGGGACAGGGAGCCTACGAGCAGTACTTC.

The V and J genes are TRBV4-2 and TRBJ1-3; D is perhaps TRBD1 (5 bases). Trimming cost V 0 bases and J 5 bases, with 11 bases left between them. Germline V CDR1 and CDR2: LGHNA, YNFKEQ. The CDR3 has 15 residues. The CDR3 protein is CASSQDRQGRNTIYF. DNA of the CDR3: TGTGCCAGCAGCCAAGATAGGCAGGGACGAAACACCATATATTTT.

The gene calls are TRBV10-3 and TRBJ1-2, with D perhaps TRBD1 (6 bases). V lost 6 bases and J 8 bases, leaving 19 bases between the germline ends. CDR3 length equals 14 residues. CDR1 and CDR2 (germline): ENHRY, SYGVKD. The CDR3 coding sequence is TGTGCCATCAGGGGACGGCAGGGGCAGGCCGGCTACACCTTC. It translates to CAIRGRQGQAGYTF.

The V call is TRBV19, the J call TRBJ2-4; TRBD1 agrees at 7 bases. CDR3 length: 14 residues. The V gene's germline CDR1 is LNHDA and CDR2 SQIVND (reference sequence). The V segment lost 7 bases and the J segment 5 bases; nucleotides outside the gene matches: 8. In nucleotides, the CDR3 is TGTGCCAGTATGGACAGGAGTGTTCAAAACATTCAGTACTTC. Translated, it gives CASMDRSVQNIQYF.

This clone turned up a few times. This sequence joins TRBV4-1 and TRBJ1-1; D is uncertain. Per germline, CDR1 MGHRA and CDR2 YSYEKL. The CDR3 covers 13 residues. The V gene lost 4 bases and the J gene lost 0 bases, with 6 bases spanning the gap. The CDR3 nucleotides read TGCGCCAGCAGCCTAACGGTGAACACTGAAGCTTTCTTT. It yields the protein CASSLTVNTEAFF.

The chain employs TRBV28 and TRBJ1-2, with D maybe TRBD1 (6 bases). There are 14 residues in the CDR3. In germline, CDR1 is MDHEN, CDR2 SYDVKM. V dropped 5 bases and J dropped 3 bases, with 13 bases sitting between them. The CDR3 nucleotides are TGTGCCAGCAGTACAGGGTCTCCCGACTATGGCTACACCTTC. Translating it yields CASSTGSPDYGYTF.

This chain links TRBV9 with TRBJ2-5; a possible D gene is TRBD2 (5 bases). V lost 0 bases and J 5 bases, leaving 14 bases between the germline ends. CDR1 and CDR2 from the germline V gene are SGDLS and YYNGEE. The CDR3 runs 15 residues. Here the CDR3 reads CASSVGLARVETQYF. CDR3 DNA sequence: TGTGCCAGCAGCGTAGGTTTAGCGCGGGTGGAGACCCAGTACTTC.

The rearrangement uses TRBV5-1 and TRBJ2-1; 11 bases line up with TRBD2. Germline loops: CDR1 SGHRS, CDR2 YFSETQ. The V and J ends lost 4 bases and 6 bases, in that order; junction bases with no gene match: 6. The CDR3 sequence is 15 residues long. In DNA, the CDR3 is TGCGCCAGCAGCCCAAGACTAGCGGGATTCAATGAGCAGTTCTTC. As protein: CASSPRLAGFNEQFF.

The V and J genes are TRBV11-2 and TRBJ2-3, with TRBD2 matching 13 bases. Germline loops: CDR1 SGHAT, CDR2 FQNNGV. V lost 6 bases, J lost 4 bases, and 7 bases stayed unmatched. The CDR3 totals 16 residues. CDR3 sequence: CASSTSGRASADTQYF. The CDR3 region has the DNA TGTGCCAGCAGTACTAGCGGGAGGGCTAGTGCAGATACGCAGTATTTT. The variable domain in full, completed from reference TRBV11-2 and TRBJ2-3, reads EAGVAQSPRYKIIEKRQSVAFWCNPISGHATLYWYQQILGQGPKLLIQFQNNGVVDDSQLPKDRFSAERLKGVDSTLKIQPAKLEDSAVYLCASSTSGRASADTQYFGPGTRLTVL.

The chain has TRBV4-1 and TRBJ2-7; D possibly corresponds to TRBD2 (5 bases). The CDR3 is 17 amino acids. V was shortened by 2 bases and J by 4 bases, with 21 bases between the two germline ends. Germline values: CDR1 MGHRA, CDR2 YSYEKL. Written as DNA, the CDR3 is TGCGCCAGCAGCCAACAGGCGGGTTCGGCAGGAGAATACGAGCAGTACTTC. Amino acids: CASSQQAGSAGEYEQYF.

The chain has TRBV5-5 and TRBJ2-6, with D possibly TRBD2 on 6 matching bases. This CDR3 comprises 18 residues. V was cut by 7 bases and J by 0 bases, with 20 bases left in between. Germline V gene lookup returns CDR1 SGHKS and CDR2 YYEKEE (reference sequence). The CDR3 nucleotides read TGTGCCAGCTCGCCGGAGGGCGCCATTTACTCTGGGGCCAACGTCCTGACTTTC. It is translated as CASSPEGAIYSGANVLTF.